This paragraph reports one TCR beta chain. Its specificity is unknown. The length of the CDR3 is 14 residues. Germline V CDR1 and CDR2: MNHEY, SVGAGI. The junction had 4 bases not matched to a gene; V was cut back by 2 bases and J by 5 bases. This record belongs to a study of cytomegalovirus exposure and HLA in healthy donors. Study results and limitations: Most TCR sequences were seen very rarely across donors, but some public TCRs occurred in many. Altogether, 164 TCR beta chains were recorded as cytomegalovirus-associated. Later, an analysis found that TCR clusters from the first cohort tended to co-occur in the 90 to 150 validation repertoires.

The donors were members of the validation cohort, which comprised about 130 subjects and was separate from the first cohort of 730 or so subjects. Generated by immunoSEQ multiplex PCR, the TCRdb table keeps only in-frame clones and is missing some. The data show some 68,000 clones, around 95% seen once. This chain connects TRBV6-5 to TRBJ2-7; 9 bases match TRBD1. The TCR comes from a man between 18 and 29 years old in good health and CMV-seronegative. Sequencing was done on a sample of PBMCs. The DNA for the CDR3 is TGTGCCAGCAGTTACGCGGGACAGGGCCACGAGCAGTACTTC. Residues: CASSYAGQGHEQYF.